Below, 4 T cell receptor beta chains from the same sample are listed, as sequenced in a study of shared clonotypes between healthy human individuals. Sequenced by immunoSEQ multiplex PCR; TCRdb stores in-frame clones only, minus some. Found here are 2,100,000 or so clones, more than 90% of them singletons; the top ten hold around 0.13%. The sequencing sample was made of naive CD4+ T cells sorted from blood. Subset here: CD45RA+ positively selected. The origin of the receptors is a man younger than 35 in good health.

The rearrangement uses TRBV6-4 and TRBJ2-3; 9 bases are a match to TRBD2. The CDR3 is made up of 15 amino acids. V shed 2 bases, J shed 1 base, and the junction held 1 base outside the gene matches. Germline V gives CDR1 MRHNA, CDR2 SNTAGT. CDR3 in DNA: TGTGCCAGCAGTGACGAGCGGGGGGGCACAGATACGCAGTATTTT. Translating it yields CASSDERGGTDTQYF.

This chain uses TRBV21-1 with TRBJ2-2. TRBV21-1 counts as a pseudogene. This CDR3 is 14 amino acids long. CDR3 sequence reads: CASDSGPITGELFF. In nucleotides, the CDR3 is TGTGCCAGCGATAGTGGCCCTATCACCGGGGAGCTGTTTTTT.

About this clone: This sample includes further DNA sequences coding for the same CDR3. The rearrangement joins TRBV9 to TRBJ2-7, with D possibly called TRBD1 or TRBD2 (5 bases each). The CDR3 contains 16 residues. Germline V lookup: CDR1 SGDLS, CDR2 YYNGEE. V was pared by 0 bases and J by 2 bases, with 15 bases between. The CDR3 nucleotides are TGTGCCAGCAGCGTAGCTACTGGGGGACCTCCCTACGAGCAGTACTTC. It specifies CASSVATGGPPYEQYF. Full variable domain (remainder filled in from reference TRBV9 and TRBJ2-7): DSGVTQTPKHLITATGQRVTLRCSPRSGDLSVYWYQQSLDQGLQFLIQYYNGEERAKGNILERFSAQQFPDLHSELNLSSLELGDSALYFCASSVATGGPPYEQYFGPGTRLTVT.

This CDR3 is CASSERTNANYGYTF. For the CDR3, the DNA is TGCGCCAGCAGCGAGCGGACAAATGCTAACTATGGCTACACCTTC. This chain links TRBV5-1 with TRBJ1-2; possible D gene TRBD1, 5 bases. The CDR3 runs to 15 residues. The V end lost 4 bases, the J end lost 0 bases, and 13 bases lay between the germline ends. In germline, CDR1 is SGHRS, CDR2 YFSETQ.